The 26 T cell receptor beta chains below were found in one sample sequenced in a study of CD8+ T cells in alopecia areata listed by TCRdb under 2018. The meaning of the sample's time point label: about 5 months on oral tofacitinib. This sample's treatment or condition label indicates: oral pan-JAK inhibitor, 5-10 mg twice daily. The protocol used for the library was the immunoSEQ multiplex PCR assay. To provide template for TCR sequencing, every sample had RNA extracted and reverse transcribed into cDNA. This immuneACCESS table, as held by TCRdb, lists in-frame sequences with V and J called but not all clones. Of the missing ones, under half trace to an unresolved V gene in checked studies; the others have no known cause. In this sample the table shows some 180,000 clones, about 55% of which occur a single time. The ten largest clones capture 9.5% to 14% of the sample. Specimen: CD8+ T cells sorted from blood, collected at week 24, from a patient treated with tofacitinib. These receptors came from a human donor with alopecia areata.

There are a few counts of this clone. Here the CDR3 DNA reads TGTGCCAGCAATCAAGGGACAGGGAGCTATGGCTACACCTTC. This codes for CASNQGTGSYGYTF. The V and J genes are TRBV7-2 and TRBJ1-2; 9 bases are a match to TRBD1. The CDR3 has 14 amino acids. Unmatched junction bases numbered 7, after V lost 7 bases and J lost 4 bases. From germline, CDR1 is SGHTA and CDR2 FQGNSA.

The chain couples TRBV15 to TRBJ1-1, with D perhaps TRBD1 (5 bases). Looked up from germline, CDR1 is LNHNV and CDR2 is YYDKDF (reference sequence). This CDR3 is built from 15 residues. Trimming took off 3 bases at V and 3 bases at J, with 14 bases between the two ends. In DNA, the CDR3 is TGTGCCACCAGCAGTTGGACGGAAGGGGACACTGAAGCTTTCTTT. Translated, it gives CATSSWTEGDTEAFF.

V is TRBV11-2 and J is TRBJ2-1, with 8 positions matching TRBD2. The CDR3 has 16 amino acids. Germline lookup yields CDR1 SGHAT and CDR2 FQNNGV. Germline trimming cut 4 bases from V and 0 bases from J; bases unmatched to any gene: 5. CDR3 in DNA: TGTGCCAGCAGCTCCCGCGGGAGGAGCTCCTACAATGAGCAGTTCTTC. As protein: CASSSRGRSSYNEQFF.

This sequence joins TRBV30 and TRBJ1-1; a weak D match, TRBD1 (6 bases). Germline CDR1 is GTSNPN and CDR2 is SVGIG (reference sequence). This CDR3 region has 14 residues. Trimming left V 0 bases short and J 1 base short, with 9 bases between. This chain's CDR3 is CAWSVGHQNTEAFF. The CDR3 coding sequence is TGTGCCTGGAGTGTGGGACATCAGAACACTGAAGCTTTCTTT.

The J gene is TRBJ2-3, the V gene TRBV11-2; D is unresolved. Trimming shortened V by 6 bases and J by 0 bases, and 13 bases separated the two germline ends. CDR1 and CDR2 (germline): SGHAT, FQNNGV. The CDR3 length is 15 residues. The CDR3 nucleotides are TGTGCCAGCAGTCTTGCGCCCCGTAGCACAGATACGCAGTATTTT. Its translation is CASSLAPRSTDTQYF. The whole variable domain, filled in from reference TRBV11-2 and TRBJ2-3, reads EAGVAQSPRYKIIEKRQSVAFWCNPISGHATLYWYQQILGQGPKLLIQFQNNGVVDDSQLPKDRFSAERLKGVDSTLKIQPAKLEDSAVYLCASSLAPRSTDTQYFGPGTRLTVL.

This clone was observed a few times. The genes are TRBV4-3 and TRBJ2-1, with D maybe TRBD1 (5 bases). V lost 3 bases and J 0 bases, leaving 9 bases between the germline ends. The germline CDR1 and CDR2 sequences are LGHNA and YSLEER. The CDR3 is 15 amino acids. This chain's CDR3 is CASSQARASYNEQFF. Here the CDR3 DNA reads TGCGCCAGCAGCCAGGCCAGGGCCTCCTACAATGAGCAGTTCTTC.

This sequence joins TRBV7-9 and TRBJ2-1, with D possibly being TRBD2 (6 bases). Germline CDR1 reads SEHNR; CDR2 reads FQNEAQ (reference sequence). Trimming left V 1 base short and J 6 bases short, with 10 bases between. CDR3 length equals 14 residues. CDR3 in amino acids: CASSLVLAGNEQFF. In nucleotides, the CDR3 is TGTGCCAGCAGCTTAGTACTAGCCGGCAATGAGCAGTTCTTC.

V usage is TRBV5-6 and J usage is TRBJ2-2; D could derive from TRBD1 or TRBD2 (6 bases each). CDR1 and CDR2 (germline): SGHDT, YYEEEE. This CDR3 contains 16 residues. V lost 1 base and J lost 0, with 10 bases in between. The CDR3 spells CASSLRGTTNTGELFF. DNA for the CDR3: TGTGCCAGCAGCTTGCGCGGGACAACGAACACCGGGGAGCTGTTTTTT. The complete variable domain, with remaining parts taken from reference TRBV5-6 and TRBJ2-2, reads DAGVTQSPTHLIKTRGQQVTLRCSPKSGHDTVSWYQQALGQGPQFIFQYYEEEERQRGNFPDRFSGHQFPNYSSELNVNALLLGDSALYLCASSLRGTTNTGELFFGEGSRLTVL.

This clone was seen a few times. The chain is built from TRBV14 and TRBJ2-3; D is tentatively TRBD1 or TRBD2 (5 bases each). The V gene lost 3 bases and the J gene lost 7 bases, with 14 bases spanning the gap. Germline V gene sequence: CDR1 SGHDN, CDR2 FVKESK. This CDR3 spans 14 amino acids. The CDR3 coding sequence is TGTGCCAGCAGCCAGCTAGGGGACCGACATACGCAGTATTTT. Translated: CASSQLGDRHTQYF.

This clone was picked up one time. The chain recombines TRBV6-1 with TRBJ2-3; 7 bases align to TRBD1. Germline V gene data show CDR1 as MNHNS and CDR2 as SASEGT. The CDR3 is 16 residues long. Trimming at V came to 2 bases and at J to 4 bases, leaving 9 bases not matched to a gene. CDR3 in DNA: TGTGCCAGCAGTGAATTTCGACAGGGTAGGGCAGATACGCAGTATTTT. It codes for CASSEFRQGRADTQYF.

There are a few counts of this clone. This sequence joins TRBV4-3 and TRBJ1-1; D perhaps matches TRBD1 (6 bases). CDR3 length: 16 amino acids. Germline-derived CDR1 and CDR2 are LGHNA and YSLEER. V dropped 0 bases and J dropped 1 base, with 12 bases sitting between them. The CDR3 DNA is TGCGCCAGCAGCCAAGATCGGGGGACACCGAACACTGAAGCTTTCTTT. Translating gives CASSQDRGTPNTEAFF.

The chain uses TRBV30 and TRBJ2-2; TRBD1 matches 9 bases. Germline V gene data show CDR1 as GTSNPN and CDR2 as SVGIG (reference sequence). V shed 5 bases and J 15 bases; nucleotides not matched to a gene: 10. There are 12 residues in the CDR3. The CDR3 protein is CAWSSGTGLMFF. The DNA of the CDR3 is TGTGCCTGGTCTTCCGGGACAGGGCTGATGTTTTTT.

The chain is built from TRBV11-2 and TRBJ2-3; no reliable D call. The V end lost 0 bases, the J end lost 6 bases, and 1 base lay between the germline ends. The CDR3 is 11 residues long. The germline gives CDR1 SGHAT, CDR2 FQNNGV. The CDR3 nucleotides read TGTGCCAGCAGCTTAGAGGATACGCAGTATTTT. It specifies CASSLEDTQYF.

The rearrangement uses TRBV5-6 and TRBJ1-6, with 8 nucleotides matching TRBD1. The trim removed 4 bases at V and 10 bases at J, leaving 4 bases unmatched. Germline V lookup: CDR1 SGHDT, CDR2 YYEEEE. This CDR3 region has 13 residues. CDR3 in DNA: TGTGCCAGCAGCGCAGGACAGGGATCACCCCTCCACTTT. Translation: CASSAGQGSPLHF. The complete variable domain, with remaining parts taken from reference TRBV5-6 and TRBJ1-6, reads DAGVTQSPTHLIKTRGQQVTLRCSPKSGHDTVSWYQQALGQGPQFIFQYYEEEERQRGNFPDRFSGHQFPNYSSELNVNALLLGDSALYLCASSAGQGSPLHFGNGTRLTVT.

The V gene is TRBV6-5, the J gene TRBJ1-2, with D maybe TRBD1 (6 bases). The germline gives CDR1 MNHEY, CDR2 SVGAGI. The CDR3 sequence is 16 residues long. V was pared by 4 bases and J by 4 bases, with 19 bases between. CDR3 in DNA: TGTGCCAGCAGTTCCTCTGTTGGAGGGGGATTCTATGGCTACACCTTC. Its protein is CASSSSVGGGFYGYTF.

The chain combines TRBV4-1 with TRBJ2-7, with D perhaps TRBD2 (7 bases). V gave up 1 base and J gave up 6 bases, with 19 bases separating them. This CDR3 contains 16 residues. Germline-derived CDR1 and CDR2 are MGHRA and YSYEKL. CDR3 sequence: CASSQGHREGPAEQYF. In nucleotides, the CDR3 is TGCGCCAGCAGCCAAGGGCACAGGGAGGGCCCTGCCGAGCAGTACTTC.

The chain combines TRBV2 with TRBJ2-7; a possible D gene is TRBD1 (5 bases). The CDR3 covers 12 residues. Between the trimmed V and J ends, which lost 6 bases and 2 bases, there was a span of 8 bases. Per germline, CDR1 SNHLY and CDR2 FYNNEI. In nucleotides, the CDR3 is TGTGCCAGCAGGCAGGACACCTACGAGCAGTACTTC. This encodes CASRQDTYEQYF.

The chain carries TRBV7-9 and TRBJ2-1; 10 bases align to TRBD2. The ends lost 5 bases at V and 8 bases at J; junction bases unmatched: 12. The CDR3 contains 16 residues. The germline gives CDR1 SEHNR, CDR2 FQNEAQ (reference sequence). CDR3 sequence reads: CASSPRASGGAYEQFF. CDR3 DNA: TGTGCCAGCAGCCCGCGCGCTAGCGGGGGAGCCTATGAGCAGTTCTTC.

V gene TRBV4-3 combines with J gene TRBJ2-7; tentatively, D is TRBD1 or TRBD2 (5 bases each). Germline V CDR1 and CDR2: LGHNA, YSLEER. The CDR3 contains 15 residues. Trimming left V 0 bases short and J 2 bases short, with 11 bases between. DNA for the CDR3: TGCGCCAGCAGCCAAGACCGGGACGCCACCTACGAGCAGTACTTC. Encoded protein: CASSQDRDATYEQYF.

The CDR3 nucleotides are TGTGCCAGCAGCTTAGAGAATTCACCCCTCCACTTT. It specifies CASSLENSPLHF. The chain joins TRBV7-8 to TRBJ1-6, with unresolved D. V was cut by 1 base and J by 7 bases, with 2 bases left in between. This CDR3 is 12 amino acids long. The germline gives CDR1 SGHVS, CDR2 FQNEAQ. Full variable domain (outside the CDR3, taken from reference TRBV7-8 and TRBJ1-6): GAGVSQSPRYKVAKRGQDVALRCDPISGHVSLFWYQQALGQGPEFLTYFQNEAQLDKSGLPSDRFFAERPEGSVSTLKIQRTQQEDSAVYLCASSLENSPLHFGNGTRLTVT.

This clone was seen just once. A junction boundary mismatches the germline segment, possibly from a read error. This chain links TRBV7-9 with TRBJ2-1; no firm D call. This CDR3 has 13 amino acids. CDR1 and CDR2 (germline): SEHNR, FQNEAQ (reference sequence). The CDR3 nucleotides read TGCGCCAGCAGCCCTTTCCTTAACAATGAGCAGTTCTTC. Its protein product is CASSPFLNNEQFF.

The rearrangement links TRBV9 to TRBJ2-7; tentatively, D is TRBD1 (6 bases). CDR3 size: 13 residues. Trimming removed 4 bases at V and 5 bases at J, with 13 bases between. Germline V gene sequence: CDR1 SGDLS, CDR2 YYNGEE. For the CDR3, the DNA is TGTGCCAGCAGCTTGGGGGCAGGGGACGAGCAGTACTTC. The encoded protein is CASSLGAGDEQYF.

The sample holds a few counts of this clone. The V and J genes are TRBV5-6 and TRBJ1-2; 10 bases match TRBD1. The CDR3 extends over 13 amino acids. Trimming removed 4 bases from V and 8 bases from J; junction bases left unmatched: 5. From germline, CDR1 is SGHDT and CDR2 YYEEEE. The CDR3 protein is CASSPGTGDGYTF. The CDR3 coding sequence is TGTGCCAGCAGCCCAGGGACAGGGGACGGCTACACCTTC.

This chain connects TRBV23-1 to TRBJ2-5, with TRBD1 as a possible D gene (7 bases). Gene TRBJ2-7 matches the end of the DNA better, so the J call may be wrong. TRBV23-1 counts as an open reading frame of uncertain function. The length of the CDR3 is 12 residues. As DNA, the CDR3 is TGCGCCAGCCGACAGGGAGGTTACGAGCAGTACTTC. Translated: CASRQGGYEQYF.

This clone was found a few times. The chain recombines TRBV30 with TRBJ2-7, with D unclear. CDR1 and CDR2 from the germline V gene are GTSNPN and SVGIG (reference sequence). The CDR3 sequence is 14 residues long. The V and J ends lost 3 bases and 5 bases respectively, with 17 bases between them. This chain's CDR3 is CAWSGSGGVNEQYF. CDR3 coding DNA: TGTGCCTGGAGCGGCTCGGGTGGGGTTAACGAGCAGTACTTC.

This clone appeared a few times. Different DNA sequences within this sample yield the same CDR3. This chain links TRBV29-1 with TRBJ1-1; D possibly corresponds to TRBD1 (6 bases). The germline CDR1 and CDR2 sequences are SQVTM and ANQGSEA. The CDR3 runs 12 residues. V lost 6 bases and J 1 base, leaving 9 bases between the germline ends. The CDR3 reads CSVRTENTEAFF. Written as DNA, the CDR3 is TGCAGCGTCCGGACAGAGAACACTGAAGCTTTCTTT.